This T cell receptor beta chain is drawn from a study of cytomegalovirus exposure and HLA in healthy donors. Study findings and constraints: In a later analysis, TCR beta V- and J-gene trimming showed a link to a missense DCLRE1C variant. Later work showed greater clonal expansion in HLA-associated TCR beta chains than in equally common others. Across donors, presence/absence analyses took sequencing depth to be roughly uniform.

Regarding this clone: Antigen: not known.

Germline-derived CDR1 and CDR2 are MGHRA and YSYEKL. With 1 base clipped from V and 8 bases from J, the junction kept 15 bases outside the gene matches. The length of the CDR3 is 18 residues. PCR used 60 Vbeta primers and 13 Jbeta primers. Data came from immunoSEQ multiplex PCR; TCRdb stores just in-frame clones and leaves some out. The sample records 150,000 or so clones, approximately 81% being singletons. This receptor was obtained from a boy aged 2 to 10 in good health and CMV-seronegative. The source material was PBMCs. The chain has TRBV4-1 and TRBJ2-1; 9 positions match TRBD2. CDR3 DNA: TGCGCCAGCAGCCAAGCGACGGTAGCGGGAGAAGGTAGGGATGAGCAGTTCTTC. Its translation is CASSQATVAGEGRDEQFF.